This section outlines one T cell receptor (beta chain) sequence together with its context. Its antigen is currently not known. Base qualities are not recorded, but no much larger clone differs from it by a single base. Looking up the germline V gene yields CDR1 SGHVS and CDR2 FQNEAQ. At the junction V is shortened by 3 bases and J by 4 bases; bases outside the gene matches: 7. The CDR3 runs 15 residues from the cysteine to the phenylalanine. Only CDR3 DNA remains: 45 bases, in frame from the first base. Separate from the approximately 690-subject first cohort, the validation cohort of 120 subjects was the group to which the donors belonged. The library relied on the immunoSEQ multiplex PCR assay. The study's processing was this. A statistical classification framework was developed to diagnose cytomegalovirus status using the catalog of TCR beta chain sequences. This is the immuneACCESS table as TCRdb keeps it, with only in-frame sequences that have V and J called. A part of the clones is gone; compared with another copy, unresolved V genes explain less than half, and the rest is unexplained. That table is the source of V, J and clone size, and D and trimming were worked out from the DNA. Present in this sample are around 300,000 clones, roughly 90% of which were seen just once. Together, the top ten hold approximately 0.94% of the sample.

The sample originates from a study of cytomegalovirus exposure and HLA in healthy donors (dated by TCRdb to about 2017). Notes on the research overall: According to a later analysis, the roughly 130 validation repertoires were produced on the same platform as the 666 repertoires of the first cohort. The study was designed to test whether signatures of past pathogen exposure could be identified by cataloging public T cell receptors. In addition to the first cohort of 666 subjects, a separate validation cohort of 100 to 150 different subjects was used. To predict cytomegalovirus infection status, the study combined high-throughput TCR immunosequencing, statistical association of individual TCRs with disease status, and machine learning. The research as a whole found: In a later analysis, TCRs clustered in the first cohort were found to also tend to co-occur in the 130 or so validation repertoires, with 85% to 95% of cluster scores above 0. The study listed 164 TCR beta chains as associated with cytomegalovirus. The classifier was reported to diagnose cytomegalovirus status with high specificity and sensitivity in both the original cohort and the validation cohort. Most TCR sequences were seen in very few donors, while some public TCRs were found in many individuals. The authors suggested that the approach could potentially be generalized to other disease states and immunological phenotypes. In vitro tests confirmed that a few of the cytomegalovirus-associated TCR beta chains recognize cytomegalovirus antigens. All 120 or so repertoires were used to score co-occurrence in the validation cohort in a later analysis, because that analysis had no HLA typing for the cohort.

The rearranged chain carries TRBV7-8 and TRBJ1-2, with 8 bases aligning to TRBD1. This sequence was found in a woman younger than 35 in good health and CMV-seronegative. The material sequenced was PBMCs. The DNA reads as follows: TGTGCCAGCAGCTTGCTGGACAGGGCCCTCTATGGCTACACCTTC. Translated, this gives CASSLLDRALYGYTF.